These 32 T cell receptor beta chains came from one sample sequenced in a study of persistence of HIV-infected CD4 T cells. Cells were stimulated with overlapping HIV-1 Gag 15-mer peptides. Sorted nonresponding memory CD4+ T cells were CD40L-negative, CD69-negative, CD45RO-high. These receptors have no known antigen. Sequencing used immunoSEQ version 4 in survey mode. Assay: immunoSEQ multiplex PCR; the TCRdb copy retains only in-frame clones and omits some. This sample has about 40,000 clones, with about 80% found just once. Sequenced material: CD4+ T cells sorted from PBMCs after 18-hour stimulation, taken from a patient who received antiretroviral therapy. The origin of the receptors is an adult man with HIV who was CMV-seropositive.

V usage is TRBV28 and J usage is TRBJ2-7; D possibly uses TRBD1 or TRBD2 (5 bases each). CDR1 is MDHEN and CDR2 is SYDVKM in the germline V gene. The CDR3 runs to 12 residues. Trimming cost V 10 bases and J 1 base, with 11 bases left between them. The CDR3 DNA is TGTGCCACCAGGGACGGATCCTACGAGCAGTACTTC. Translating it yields CATRDGSYEQYF.

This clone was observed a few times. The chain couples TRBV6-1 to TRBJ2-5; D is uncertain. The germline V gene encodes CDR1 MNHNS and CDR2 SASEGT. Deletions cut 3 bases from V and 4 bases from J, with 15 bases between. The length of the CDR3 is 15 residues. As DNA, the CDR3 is TGTGCCAGCAGTGAGGTTCCTAGGTCTGGAGAGACCCAGTACTTC. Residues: CASSEVPRSGETQYF.

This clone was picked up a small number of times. The CDR3 region is CAWSVRWEQYF. In DNA form, the CDR3 reads TGTGCCTGGAGTGTACGGTGGGAGCAGTACTTC. The rearrangement links TRBV30 to TRBJ2-7; the D is unclear. Germline CDR1 is GTSNPN and CDR2 is SVGIG (reference sequence). This CDR3 comprises 11 residues. The V end was cut by 0 bases, the J end by 7 bases, with 7 bases between.

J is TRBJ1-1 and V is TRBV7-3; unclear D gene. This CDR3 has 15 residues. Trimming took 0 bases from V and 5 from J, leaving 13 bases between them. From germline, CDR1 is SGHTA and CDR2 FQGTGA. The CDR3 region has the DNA TGTGCCAGCAGCTTAACGGTTAGGTCGAAAACTGAAGCTTTCTTT. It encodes CASSLTVRSKTEAFF.

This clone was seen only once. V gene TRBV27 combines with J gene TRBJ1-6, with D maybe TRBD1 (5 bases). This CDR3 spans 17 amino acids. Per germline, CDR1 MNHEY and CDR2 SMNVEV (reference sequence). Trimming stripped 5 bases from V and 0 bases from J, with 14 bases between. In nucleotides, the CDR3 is TGTGCCAGCAGTCCGGGACGGACGAGCTCCTATAATTCACCCCTCCACTTT. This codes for CASSPGRTSSYNSPLHF.

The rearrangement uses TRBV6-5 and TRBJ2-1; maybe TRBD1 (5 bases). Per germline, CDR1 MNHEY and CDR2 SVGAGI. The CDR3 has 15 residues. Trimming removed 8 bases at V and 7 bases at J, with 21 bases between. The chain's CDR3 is CASGSGRVGKNEQFF. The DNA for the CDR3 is TGTGCCAGCGGATCGGGCAGGGTGGGTAAGAATGAGCAGTTCTTC.

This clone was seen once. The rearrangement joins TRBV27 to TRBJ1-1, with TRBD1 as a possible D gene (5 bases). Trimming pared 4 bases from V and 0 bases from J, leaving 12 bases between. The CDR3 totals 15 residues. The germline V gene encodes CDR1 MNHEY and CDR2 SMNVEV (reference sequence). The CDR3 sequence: CASSSRYRMNTEAFF. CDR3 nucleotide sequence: TGTGCCAGCAGTTCGCGGTACAGGATGAACACTGAAGCTTTCTTT.

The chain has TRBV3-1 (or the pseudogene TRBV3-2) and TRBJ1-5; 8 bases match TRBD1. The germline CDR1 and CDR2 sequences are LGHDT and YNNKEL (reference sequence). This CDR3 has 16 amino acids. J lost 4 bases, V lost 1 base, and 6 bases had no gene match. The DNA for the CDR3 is TGTGCCAGCAGCCAAGGGACAGGGAAGGGGAATCAGCCCCAGCATTTT. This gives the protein CASSQGTGKGNQPQHF.

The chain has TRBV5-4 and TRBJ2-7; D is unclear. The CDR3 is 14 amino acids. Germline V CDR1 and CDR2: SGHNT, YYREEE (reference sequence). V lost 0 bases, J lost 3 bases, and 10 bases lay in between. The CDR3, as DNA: TGTGCCAGCAGCTTGGGGGCAGGAAACTACGAGCAGTACTTC. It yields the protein CASSLGAGNYEQYF.

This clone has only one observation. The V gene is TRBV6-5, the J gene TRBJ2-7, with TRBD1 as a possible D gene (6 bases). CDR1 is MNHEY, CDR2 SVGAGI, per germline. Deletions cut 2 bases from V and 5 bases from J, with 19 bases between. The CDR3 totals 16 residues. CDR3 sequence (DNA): TGTGCCAGCAGTTACGGGGCAGGGGTCGGTACTGACGAGCAGTACTTC. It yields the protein CASSYGAGVGTDEQYF.

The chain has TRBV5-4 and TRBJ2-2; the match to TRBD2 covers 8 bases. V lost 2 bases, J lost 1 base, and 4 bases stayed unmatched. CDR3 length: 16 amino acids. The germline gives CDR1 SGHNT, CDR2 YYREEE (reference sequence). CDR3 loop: CASSLPGGMNTGELFF. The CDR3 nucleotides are TGTGCCAGCAGCTTACCGGGAGGGATGAACACCGGGGAGCTGTTTTTT.

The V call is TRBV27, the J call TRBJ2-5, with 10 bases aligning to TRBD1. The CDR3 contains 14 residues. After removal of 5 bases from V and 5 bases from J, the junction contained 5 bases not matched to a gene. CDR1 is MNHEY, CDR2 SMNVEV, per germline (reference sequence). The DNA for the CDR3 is TGTGCCAGCAGTCGACAGGGGGCGGCGGAGACCCAGTACTTC. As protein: CASSRQGAAETQYF.

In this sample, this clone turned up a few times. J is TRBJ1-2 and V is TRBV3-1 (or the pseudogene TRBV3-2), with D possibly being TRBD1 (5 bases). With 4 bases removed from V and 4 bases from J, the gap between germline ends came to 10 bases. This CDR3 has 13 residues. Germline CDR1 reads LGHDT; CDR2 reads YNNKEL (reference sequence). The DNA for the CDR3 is TGTGCCAGCAGCCCGGGACTGAGCTATGGCTACACCTTC. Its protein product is CASSPGLSYGYTF.

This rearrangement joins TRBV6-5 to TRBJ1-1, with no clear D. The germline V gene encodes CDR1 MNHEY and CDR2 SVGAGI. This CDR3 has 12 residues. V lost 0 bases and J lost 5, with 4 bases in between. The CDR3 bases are TGTGCCAGCAGTTACTCGAGTACTGAAGCTTTCTTT. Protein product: CASSYSSTEAFF.

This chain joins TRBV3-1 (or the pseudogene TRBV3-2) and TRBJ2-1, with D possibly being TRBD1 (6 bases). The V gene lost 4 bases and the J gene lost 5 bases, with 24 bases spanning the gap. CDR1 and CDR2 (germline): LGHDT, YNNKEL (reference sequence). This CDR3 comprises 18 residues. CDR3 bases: TGTGCCAGCAGCCCCTATTCACAGGGACCTCCTATCCACAATGAGCAGTTCTTC. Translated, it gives CASSPYSQGPPIHNEQFF.

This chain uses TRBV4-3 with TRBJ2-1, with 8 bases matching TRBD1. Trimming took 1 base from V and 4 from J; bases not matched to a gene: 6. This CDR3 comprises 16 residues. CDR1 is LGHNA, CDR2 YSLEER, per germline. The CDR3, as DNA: TGCGCCAGCAGCCAAGGGCGGACAGGGCGGTACAATGAGCAGTTCTTC. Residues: CASSQGRTGRYNEQFF.

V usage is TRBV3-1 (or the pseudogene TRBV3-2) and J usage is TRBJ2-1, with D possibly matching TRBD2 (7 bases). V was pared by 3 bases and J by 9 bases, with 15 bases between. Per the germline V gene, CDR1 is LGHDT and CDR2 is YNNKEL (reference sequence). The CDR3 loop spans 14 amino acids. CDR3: CASSQLGGAGEQFF. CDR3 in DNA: TGTGCCAGCAGCCAGTTAGGGGGGGCCGGTGAGCAGTTCTTC.

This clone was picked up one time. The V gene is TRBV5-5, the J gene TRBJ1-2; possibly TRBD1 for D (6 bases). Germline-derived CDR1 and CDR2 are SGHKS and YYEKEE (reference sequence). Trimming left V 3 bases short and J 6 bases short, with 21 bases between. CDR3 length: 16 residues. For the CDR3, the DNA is TGTGCCAGCAGCTCGGGGCTAGGGGGTCAACGAGATGGCTACACCTTC. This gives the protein CASSSGLGGQRDGYTF.

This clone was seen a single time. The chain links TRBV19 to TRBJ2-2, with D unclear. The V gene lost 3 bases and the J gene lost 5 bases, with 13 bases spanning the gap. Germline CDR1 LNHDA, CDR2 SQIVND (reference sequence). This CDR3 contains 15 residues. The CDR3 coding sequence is TGTGCCAGTAGTATCATAAACTCCGGGACCGGGGAGCTGTTTTTT. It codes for CASSIINSGTGELFF.

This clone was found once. CDR3 loop: CSAGLGTGTYEQYF. The CDR3 nucleotides read TGCAGCGCGGGTTTAGGGACAGGGACATACGAGCAGTACTTC. The J gene is TRBJ2-7, the V gene TRBV29-1; 9 nucleotides agree with TRBD1. With V trimmed by 7 bases and J by 4 bases, 11 bases remained unmatched. The CDR3 is made up of 14 amino acids. Germline V lookup: CDR1 SQVTM, CDR2 ANQGSEA.

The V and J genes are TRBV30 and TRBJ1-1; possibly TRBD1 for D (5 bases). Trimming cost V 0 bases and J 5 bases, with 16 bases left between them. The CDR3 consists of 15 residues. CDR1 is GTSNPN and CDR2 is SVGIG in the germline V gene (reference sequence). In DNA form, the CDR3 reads TGTGCCTGGAGTGTACAGGCAGTCCCGACGACTGAAGCTTTCTTT. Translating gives CAWSVQAVPTTEAFF.

The CDR3 sequence: CASSEDGFTYNEQFF. CDR3 in DNA: TGTGCCAGCAGTGAAGACGGTTTTACCTACAATGAGCAGTTCTTC. The chain recombines TRBV6-1 with TRBJ2-1, with unresolved D. V lost 1 base to trimming and J lost 2 bases, with 9 bases between them. This CDR3 comprises 15 residues. CDR1 is MNHNS and CDR2 is SASEGT in the germline V gene.

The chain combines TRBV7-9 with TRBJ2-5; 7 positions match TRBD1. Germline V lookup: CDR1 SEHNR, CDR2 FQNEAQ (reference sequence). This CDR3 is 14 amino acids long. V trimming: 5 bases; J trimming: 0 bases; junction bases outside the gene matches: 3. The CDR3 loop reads CASSLDRDQETQYF. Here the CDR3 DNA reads TGTGCCAGCAGCCTAGACAGGGACCAAGAGACCCAGTACTTC.

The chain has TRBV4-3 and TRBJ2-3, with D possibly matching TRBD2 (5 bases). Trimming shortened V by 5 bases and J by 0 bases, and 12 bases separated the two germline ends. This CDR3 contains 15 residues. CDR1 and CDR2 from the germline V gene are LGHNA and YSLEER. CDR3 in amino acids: CASSFSGSSTDTQYF. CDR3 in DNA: TGCGCCAGCAGCTTCAGCGGTTCTAGCACAGATACGCAGTATTTT.

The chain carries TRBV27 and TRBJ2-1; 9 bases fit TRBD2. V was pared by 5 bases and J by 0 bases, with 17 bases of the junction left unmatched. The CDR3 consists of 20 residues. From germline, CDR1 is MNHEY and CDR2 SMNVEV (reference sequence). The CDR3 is CASSLPSGSSGTFSYNEQFF. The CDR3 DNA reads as TGTGCCAGCAGTCTCCCTTCTGGCTCTAGCGGGACCTTCTCCTACAATGAGCAGTTCTTC.

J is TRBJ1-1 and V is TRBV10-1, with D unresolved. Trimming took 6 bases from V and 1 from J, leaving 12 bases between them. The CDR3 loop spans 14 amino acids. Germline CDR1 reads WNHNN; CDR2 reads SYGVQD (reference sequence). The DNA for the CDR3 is TGCGCCAGCAGCCCCGCGGGCAGGAACACTGAAGCTTTCTTT. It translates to CASSPAGRNTEAFF.

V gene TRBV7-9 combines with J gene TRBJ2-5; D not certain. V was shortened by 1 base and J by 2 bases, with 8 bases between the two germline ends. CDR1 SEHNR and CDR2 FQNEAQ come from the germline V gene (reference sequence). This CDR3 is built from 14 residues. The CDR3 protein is CASSLVQRQETQYF. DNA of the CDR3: TGTGCCAGCAGCTTAGTACAGCGACAAGAGACCCAGTACTTC.

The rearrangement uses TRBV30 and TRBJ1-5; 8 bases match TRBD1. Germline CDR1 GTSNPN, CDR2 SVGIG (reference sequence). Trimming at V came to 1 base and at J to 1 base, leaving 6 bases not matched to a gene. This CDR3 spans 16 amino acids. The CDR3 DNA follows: TGTGCCTGGAGTGCCGGGGGACAGGAGAGCAATCAGCCCCAGCATTTT. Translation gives CAWSAGGQESNQPQHF.

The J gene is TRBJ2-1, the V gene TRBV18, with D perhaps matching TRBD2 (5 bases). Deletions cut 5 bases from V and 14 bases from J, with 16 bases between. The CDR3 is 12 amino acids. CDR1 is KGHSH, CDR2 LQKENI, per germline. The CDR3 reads CASSSGVPGEFF. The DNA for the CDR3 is TGTGCCAGCTCATCCGGGGTCCCCGGGGAGTTCTTC.

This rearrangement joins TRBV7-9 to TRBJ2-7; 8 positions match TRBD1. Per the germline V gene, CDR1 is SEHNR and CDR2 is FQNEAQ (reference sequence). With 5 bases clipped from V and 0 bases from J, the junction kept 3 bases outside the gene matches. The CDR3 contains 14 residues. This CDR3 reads CASSGQGYSYEQYF. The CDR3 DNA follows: TGTGCCAGCAGCGGACAGGGATACTCCTACGAGCAGTACTTC. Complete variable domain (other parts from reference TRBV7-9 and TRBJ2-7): DTGVSQNPRHKITKRGQNVTFRCDPISEHNRLYWYRQTLGQGPEFLTYFQNEAQLEKSRLLSDRFSAERPKGSFSTLEIQRTEQGDSAMYLCASSGQGYSYEQYFGPGTRLTVT.

CDR3 region: CASSQHAGTQNTEAFF. The DNA for the CDR3 is TGTGCCAGCAGCCAACACGCGGGGACACAGAACACTGAAGCTTTCTTT. J is TRBJ1-1 and V is TRBV3-1 (or the pseudogene TRBV3-2); D is possibly TRBD1 (6 bases). V lost 2 bases to trimming and J lost 1 base, with 14 bases between them. This CDR3 region has 16 residues. Germline assignment: CDR1 LGHDT and CDR2 YNNKEL (reference sequence).

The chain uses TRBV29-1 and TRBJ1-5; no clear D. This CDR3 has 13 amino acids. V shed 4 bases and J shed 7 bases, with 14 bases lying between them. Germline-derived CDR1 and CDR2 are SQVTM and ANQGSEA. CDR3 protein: CSVVLRVGQPQHF. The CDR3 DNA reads TGCAGCGTTGTGTTGAGGGTGGGGCAGCCCCAGCATTTT. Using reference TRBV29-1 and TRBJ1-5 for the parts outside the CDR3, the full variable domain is SAVISQKPSRDICQRGTSLTIQCQVDSQVTMMFWYRQQPGQSLTLIATANQGSEATYESGFVIDKFPISRPNLTFSTLTVSNMSPEDSSIYLCSVVLRVGQPQHFGDGTRLSIL.